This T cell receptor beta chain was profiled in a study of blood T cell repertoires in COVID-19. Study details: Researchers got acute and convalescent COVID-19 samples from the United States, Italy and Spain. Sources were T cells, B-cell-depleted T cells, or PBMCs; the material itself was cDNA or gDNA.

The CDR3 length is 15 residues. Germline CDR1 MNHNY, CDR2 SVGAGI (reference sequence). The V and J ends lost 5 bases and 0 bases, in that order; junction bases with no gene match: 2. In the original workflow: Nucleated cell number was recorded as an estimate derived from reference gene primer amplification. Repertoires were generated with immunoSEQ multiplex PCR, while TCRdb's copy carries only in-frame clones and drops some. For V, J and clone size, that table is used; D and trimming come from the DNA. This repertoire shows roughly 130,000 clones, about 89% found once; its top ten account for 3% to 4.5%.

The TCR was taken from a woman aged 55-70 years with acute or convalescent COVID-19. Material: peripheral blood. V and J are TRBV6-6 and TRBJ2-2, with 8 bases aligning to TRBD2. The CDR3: CASSLSGANTGELFF. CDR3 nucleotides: TGTGCCAGCAGTCTTAGCGGGGCGAACACCGGGGAGCTGTTTTTT.